The 13 T cell receptor beta chains presented below share a single source sample, sequenced in a study of T cell responses to AZD1222 COVID-19 vaccine. Measured with immunoSEQ multiplex PCR; TCRdb has only the in-frame clones, and not every one. The sample holds 100,000 to 150,000 clones, around 93% seen once. The material was peripheral blood, obtained 28 days after the second AZD1222 dose. The receptors were sampled from an adult who received the AZD1222 COVID-19 vaccine.

This clone came up once. J is TRBJ1-4 and V is TRBV5-1; 7 positions match TRBD1. The CDR3 totals 13 residues. Germline V lookup: CDR1 SGHRS, CDR2 YFSETQ. V trimming: 6 bases; J trimming: 10 bases; junction bases outside the gene matches: 9. CDR3 DNA sequence: TGCGCCAGCAATCCCGGACAGGAGGGAAAACTGTTTTTT. Amino acids: CASNPGQEGKLFF.

V and J are TRBV7-9 and TRBJ1-1; D not certain. Trimming left V 3 bases short and J 5 bases short, with 10 bases between. This CDR3 region has 13 residues. Germline assignment: CDR1 SEHNR and CDR2 FQNEAQ (reference sequence). The CDR3 spells CASSFLPGTEAFF. CDR3 DNA sequence: TGTGCCAGCAGCTTTCTACCCGGGACTGAAGCTTTCTTT.

The CDR3, as DNA: TGTGCCAGCAGCCAAGGTTTATTCTACGAGCAGTACTTC. This codes for CASSQGLFYEQYF. The chain links TRBV3-1 (or the pseudogene TRBV3-2) to TRBJ2-7, with no clear D. This CDR3 has 13 amino acids. V lost 1 base and J lost 3, with 7 bases in between. Germline V gene data show CDR1 as LGHDT and CDR2 as YNNKEL (reference sequence).

The V gene is TRBV25-1, the J gene TRBJ1-3, with 9 bases matching TRBD1. J was trimmed by 0 bases and V by 4 bases; bases with no gene match: 4. The CDR3 covers 16 residues. CDR1 and CDR2 from the germline V gene are MGHDK and SYGVNS. The CDR3 DNA sequence: TGTGCCAGCAGTGTCGGACAGGGGACCTCTGGAAACACCATATATTTT. Protein sequence: CASSVGQGTSGNTIYF.

This clone was observed a single time. The chain couples TRBV11-2 to TRBJ1-3; D perhaps matches TRBD1 (5 bases). The germline CDR1 and CDR2 sequences are SGHAT and FQNNGV. V gave up 3 bases and J gave up 0 bases, with 6 bases separating them. The CDR3 is 14 amino acids. The CDR3 DNA follows: TGTGCCAGCAGCTTGGGGGGCTCTGGAAACACCATATATTTT. Translating it yields CASSLGGSGNTIYF. The variable domain in full, completed from reference TRBV11-2 and TRBJ1-3, reads EAGVAQSPRYKIIEKRQSVAFWCNPISGHATLYWYQQILGQGPKLLIQFQNNGVVDDSQLPKDRFSAERLKGVDSTLKIQPAKLEDSAVYLCASSLGGSGNTIYFGEGSWLTVV.

The chain carries TRBV5-1 and TRBJ1-4; TRBD1 aligns across 8 bases. Germline V gene lookup returns CDR1 SGHRS and CDR2 YFSETQ. The length of the CDR3 is 15 residues. Unmatched junction bases numbered 7, after V lost 2 bases and J lost 7 bases. CDR3 bases: TGCGCCAGCAGCTTAGGACAGGGCTGGGGTGAAAAACTGTTTTTT. Amino acids: CASSLGQGWGEKLFF.

V usage is TRBV27 and J usage is TRBJ1-1; possibly TRBD1 for D (6 bases). V was pared by 7 bases and J by 7 bases, with 16 bases between. Germline values: CDR1 MNHEY, CDR2 SMNVEV (reference sequence). CDR3 size: 13 residues. The DNA for the CDR3 is TGTGCCAGCAAAGAAGGGGGGGAATATGAAGCTTTCTTT. Translation gives CASKEGGEYEAFF.

This clone is a singleton in its sample. The chain couples TRBV4-1 to TRBJ1-2; D is unclear. The CDR3 length is 16 residues. V was pared by 0 bases and J by 4 bases, with 15 bases between. Germline V CDR1 and CDR2: MGHRA, YSYEKL. The CDR3 loop reads CASSQDLGTATYGYTF. The CDR3 nucleotides read TGCGCCAGCAGCCAAGATCTCGGAACAGCGACCTATGGCTACACCTTC.

CDR3: CASSQTGVGYTF. Written as DNA, the CDR3 is TGTGCCAGCAGCCAAACAGGGGTGGGCTACACCTTC. V usage is TRBV14 and J usage is TRBJ1-2; 7 bases line up with TRBD1. Germline V gives CDR1 SGHDN, CDR2 FVKESK. Trimming took 2 bases from V and 8 from J; bases not matched to a gene: 2. The CDR3 length is 12 residues.

The genes are TRBV7-2 and TRBJ2-5, with a weak D call TRBD1 (6 bases). The germline V and J ends were trimmed by 4 bases and 5 bases, with 11 bases remaining between them. This CDR3 is built from 13 residues. The germline V gene has CDR1 SGHTA and CDR2 FQGNSA. CDR3 sequence: CASSSDRRETQYF. The DNA for the CDR3 is TGTGCCAGCAGCTCTGACAGGAGGGAGACCCAGTACTTC. Using reference TRBV7-2 and TRBJ2-5 for the parts outside the CDR3, the full variable domain is GAGVSQSPSNKVTEKGKDVELRCDPISGHTALYWYRQSLGQGLEFLIYFQGNSAPDKSGLPSDRFSAERTGGSVSTLTIQRTQQEDSAVYLCASSSDRRETQYFGPGTRLLVL.

This rearrangement joins TRBV5-4 to TRBJ1-6; D remains ambiguous. The CDR3 sequence is 14 residues long. Per germline, CDR1 SGHNT and CDR2 YYREEE (reference sequence). V was trimmed by 4 bases and J by 5 bases, leaving 10 bases between them. The CDR3 reads CASSHPPDNSPLHF. Written as DNA, the CDR3 is TGTGCCAGCAGCCATCCGCCGGATAATTCACCCCTCCACTTT.

The V gene is TRBV24-1, the J gene TRBJ1-3; 7 bases are a match to TRBD1. Germline trimming cut 4 bases from V and 5 bases from J; bases unmatched to any gene: 16. The germline gives CDR1 KGHDR, CDR2 SFDVKD. The CDR3 covers 18 residues. CDR3 sequence reads: CATSDHFTGDFVRNTIYF. The CDR3, as DNA: TGTGCCACCAGTGACCATTTTACAGGGGACTTTGTCCGAAACACCATATATTTT.

This chain uses TRBV27 with TRBJ2-3; D is ambiguous. From germline, CDR1 is MNHEY and CDR2 SMNVEV (reference sequence). Trimming removed 7 bases from V and 6 bases from J, with 14 bases in between. The CDR3 is 13 amino acids. For the CDR3, the DNA is TGTGCCAGCACTACCCTTTCCCAGGATACGCAGTATTTT. It yields the protein CASTTLSQDTQYF.